Listed below are T cell receptor beta chains from one sample, sequenced in a study of shared clonotypes between healthy human individuals. Sequencing used immunoSEQ multiplex PCR; TCRdb keeps in-frame clones, though not all of them. The repertoire holds about a million clones, with 70% to 85% as singletons. Sequences were obtained from memory CD4+ T cells sorted from blood. These receptors were collected from a man aged 18 to 35 in good health. The CDR3 runs from the conserved cysteine through the conserved F or W. A D gene is named only where the DNA matches it firmly. Not every row has a clone size; where given, it reads once, few, many or a size class.

>TRBD1|once|TRBV11-1|TRBJ1-2
CASSLAGQGANYGYTF
TGTGCCAGCAGCTTAGCAGGACAGGGGGCGAACTATGGCTACACCTTC
>NA|NA|TRBV7-9|TRBJ2-6
CASSSPGANVLTF
TGTGCCAGCAGCAGTCCTGGGGCCAACGTCCTGACTTTC
>NA|once|TRBV10-3|TRBJ2-3
CAISELQADTQYF
TGTGCCATCAGTGAGTTGCAGGCAGATACGCAGTATTTT
>NA|NA|TRBV5-4|TRBJ2-2
CASSLSTANTGELFF
TGTGCCAGCAGCTTATCAACAGCCAACACCGGGGAGCTGTTTTTT
>NA|NA|TRBV5-4|TRBJ2-5
CASSLAGYVETQYF
TGTGCCAGCAGCTTGGCAGGGTATGTGGAGACCCAGTACTTC
>NA|NA|TRBV6-5|TRBJ2-5
CASRGWDPGQTQYF
TGTGCCAGCAGGGGATGGGACCCCGGGCAGACCCAGTACTTC
>TRBD1|NA|TRBV5-1|TRBJ2-7
CASSLGDSLEQYF
TGCGCCAGCAGCTTGGGGGACAGCCTCGAGCAGTACTTC
>NA|few|TRBV20-1|TRBJ1-2
CSARDSYGYTF
TGCAGTGCTAGAGACAGCTATGGCTACACCTTC
>NA|NA|TRBV28|TRBJ1-1
CASSAGATEAFF
TGTGCCAGCAGTGCGGGCGCGACTGAAGCTTTCTTT
>NA|NA|TRBV6-1|TRBJ1-1
CASSDGVGTEAFF
TGTGCCAGCAGTGACGGGGTGGGGACTGAAGCTTTCTTT
>TRBD1|few|TRBV5-1|TRBJ1-6
CASSLLTPDRVDSPLHF
TGCGCCAGCAGCTTGTTAACCCCGGACAGGGTAGATTCACCCCTCCACTTT
>TRBD2|NA|TRBV4-3|TRBJ2-3
CASSQDLRNLAGGPTPDTQYF
TGCGCCAGCAGCCAAGACCTACGGAATCTAGCGGGAGGGCCCACACCAGATACGCAGTATTTT
>NA|NA|TRBV11-2|TRBJ2-3
CASSSDSLGTQYF
TGTGCCAGCAGCTCGGACTCCTTAGGTACGCAGTATTTT
>NA|NA|TRBV5-4|TRBJ2-7
CASSWAPSSYEQYF
TGTGCCAGCAGCTGGGCCCCTTCATCCTACGAGCAGTACTTC
>NA|NA|TRBV2|TRBJ1-1
CASTTSGGTEAFF
TGTGCCAGCACTACCTCGGGGGGCACTGAAGCTTTCTTT
>NA|NA|TRBV7-3|TRBJ2-2
CASSPTGPLNTGELFF
TGTGCCAGCAGCCCCACCGGACCCCTGAACACCGGGGAGCTGTTTTTT
>NA|NA|TRBV4-2|TRBJ2-3
CASSQDPPRGDYTDTQYF
TGTGCCAGCAGCCAAGATCCTCCGAGGGGGGACTACACAGATACGCAGTATTTT
>TRBD1|NA|TRBV6-6|TRBJ1-5
CASSYPQGQNQPQHF
TGTGCCAGCAGTTACCCACAGGGGCAAAATCAGCCCCAGCATTTT
>TRBD1|NA|TRBV7-2|TRBJ1-2
CASSPKTGGVAGYTF
TGTGCCAGCAGCCCGAAGACAGGGGGAGTTGCGGGCTACACCTTC
>NA|NA|TRBV30|TRBJ1-3
CAWSVGNSGNTIYF
TGTGCCTGGAGTGTAGGAAACTCTGGAAACACCATATATTTT
>TRBD1|NA|TRBV5-1|TRBJ1-1
CASSSEAGGQGTEAFF
TGCGCCAGCAGCTCGGAGGCGGGTGGACAGGGCACGGAAGCTTTCTTT
>NA|NA|TRBV30|TRBJ2-7
CAWSVRWEQYF
TGTGCCTGGAGTGTCCGGTGGGAGCAGTACTTC
>NA|NA|TRBV7-2|TRBJ2-5
CASSLVGTLGTETQYF
TGTGCCAGCAGCTTAGTAGGGACCCTGGGGACAGAGACCCAGTACTTC
>NA|few|TRBV6-1|TRBJ2-2
CASSEFPGIVTGELFF
TGTGCCAGCAGTGAATTTCCGGGAATCGTGACCGGGGAGCTGTTTTTT
>NA|NA|TRBV5-1|TRBJ1-1
CASSSAAGTEAFF
TGCGCCAGCAGCTCCGCGGCGGGGACTGAAGCTTTCTTT
>NA|NA|TRBV4-1|TRBJ1-2
CASSQDQLYRVGGYTF
TGCGCCAGCAGCCAAGATCAATTGTACAGGGTCGGCGGCTACACCTTC
>NA|NA|TRBV30|TRBJ1-2
CAWSVLNYGYTF
TGTGCCTGGAGTGTATTAAACTATGGCTACACCTTC
>TRBD1|NA|TRBV7-2|TRBJ1-2
CASSLDFTGQGFGYTF
TGTGCCAGCAGCTTAGACTTTACGGGACAGGGGTTTGGCTACACCTTC
>NA|once|TRBV5-1|TRBJ1-2
CASSLAGALGYGYTF
TGCGCCAGCAGCTTGGCGGGCGCTTTGGGCTATGGCTACACCTTC
>NA|many|TRBV7-9|TRBJ2-1
CASSRDGGNEQFF
TGTGCCAGCAGCCGGGACGGGGGCAATGAGCAGTTCTTC
>NA|NA|TRBV6-4|TRBJ2-3
CASSPDSKGVDTQYF
TGTGCCAGCAGTCCCGACTCGAAGGGAGTCGATACGCAGTATTTT
>NA|many|TRBV27|TRBJ2-1
CASSKSGEQFF
TGTGCCAGCAGTAAATCGGGGGAGCAGTTCTTC
>TRBD1|NA|TRBV10-3|TRBJ1-5
CAISGQGHQPQHF
TGTGCCATCAGTGGACAGGGGCATCAGCCCCAGCATTTT
>NA|NA|TRBV5-5|TRBJ1-6
CASSLVSGVSSPLHF
TGTGCCAGCAGCTTGGTCTCGGGGGTAAGCTCACCCCTCCACTTT
>NA|NA|TRBV5-1|TRBJ2-7
CASSLASGESEQYF
TGCGCCAGCAGCTTGGCCTCAGGGGAATCCGAGCAGTACTTC
>TRBD2|many|TRBV9|TRBJ2-3
CASSGGLAGVTDTQYF
TGTGCCAGCAGCGGAGGACTAGCGGGGGTAACAGATACGCAGTATTTT
>NA|NA|TRBV21-1|TRBJ2-7
CASSKDQTQDLDCEQYF
TGTGCCAGCAGCAAAGATCAAACCCAGGACCTGGACTGCGAGCAGTACTTC
>NA|NA|TRBV5-6|TRBJ1-4
CASSFLGGANEKLFF
TGTGCCAGCAGCTTCCTCGGAGGAGCTAATGAAAAACTGTTTTTT
>NA|NA|TRBV6-1|TRBJ1-1
CASKLKEINTEAFF
TGTGCCAGCAAATTGAAGGAGATTAACACTGAAGCTTTCTTT
>NA|NA|TRBV29-1|TRBJ2-3
CSVGRGSTDTQYF
TGCAGCGTTGGACGGGGGAGCACAGATACGCAGTATTTT
>NA|NA|TRBV25-1|TRBJ1-4
CASSDRGRGNEKLFF
TGTGCCAGCAGTGACCGGGGACGGGGAAATGAAAAACTGTTTTTT
>NA|NA|TRBV18|TRBJ2-1
CASSLNNEQFF
TGTGCCAGCTCACTTAACAATGAGCAGTTCTTC
>TRBD1|NA|TRBV4-1|TRBJ2-7
CASSLQTGTLYEQYF
TGCGCCAGCAGCCTACAGACAGGGACCCTCTACGAGCAGTACTTC
>NA|NA|TRBV27|TRBJ1-1
CASSFTGYTEAFF
TGTGCCAGCAGTTTTACAGGTTACACTGAAGCTTTCTTT
>TRBD2|NA|TRBV2|TRBJ2-7
CASRISGGSYEQYF
TGTGCCAGCAGGATTAGCGGGGGCTCTTACGAGCAGTACTTC